The rows below give T cell receptor beta chains drawn from one sample of a study of breast tumors, draining lymph nodes, adjacent tissues. TCRdb re-derived calls from the multiplex PCR reads in MiXCR, one entry per CDR3 protein. Seen here are approximately 190,000 distinct CDR3 sequences, around 29% observed once, and the top ten hold 4% to 4.5%. Specimen: axillary lymph node tissue. The receptor set was obtained from a female donor with breast cancer. Some clones in this sample may be carry-over from other donors' samples. Each CDR3 is given with its conserved first and last residue. Fields, in order: CDR3 protein, CDR3 DNA, J gene, V gene, clone size, D gene. D genes are given only for firm matches. Some rows have no size entry. The others give once, few or many, or a class for an expanded clone.

cdr3_aa: CASSFYICSARDTSNSPLHF
cdr3_nt: -
j_call: TRBJ1-6
v_call: TRBV7-8
clone_size: -
d_call: -

cdr3_aa: CASSYSPAGNQPLHF
cdr3_nt: TGTGCCAGCAGTTACTCTCCGGCGGGAAATCAGCCCCTCCACTTT
j_call: TRBJ1-6
v_call: TRBV6-5
clone_size: -
d_call: -

cdr3_aa: CASSLPRPYEQYF
cdr3_nt: TGTGCCAGCAGTTTACCGAGACCCTACGAGCAGTACTTC
j_call: TRBJ2-7
v_call: TRBV27
clone_size: -
d_call: -

cdr3_aa: CASRAGETGNTIYF
cdr3_nt: TGTGCCAGTAGAGCGGGGGAGACTGGAAACACCATATATTTT
j_call: TRBJ1-3
v_call: TRBV19
clone_size: -
d_call: -

cdr3_aa: CSAREGAQMNTEAFF
cdr3_nt: TGCAGTGCTAGAGAGGGGGCGCAGATGAACACTGAAGCTTTCTTT
j_call: TRBJ1-1
v_call: TRBV20-1
clone_size: -
d_call: -

cdr3_aa: CASSPQRETQYF
cdr3_nt: TGTGCCAGCAGCCCTCAGCGGGAGACCCAGTACTTC
j_call: TRBJ2-5
v_call: TRBV12-3/TRBV12-4
clone_size: many
d_call: -

cdr3_aa: CASSDSRGGYTGELFF
cdr3_nt: TGTGCCAGCAGTGACTCCCGAGGGGGCTACACCGGGGAGCTGTTTTTT
j_call: TRBJ2-2
v_call: TRBV6-4
clone_size: -
d_call: TRBD1

cdr3_aa: CASSLTRDSNQPQHF
cdr3_nt: TGTGCCAGCAGCTTAACCCGGGACAGCAATCAGCCCCAGCATTTT
j_call: TRBJ1-5
v_call: TRBV7-2
clone_size: many
d_call: -

cdr3_aa: CASSPRLAGGTETQYF
cdr3_nt: TGTGCCAGCAGCCCCCGCCTAGCGGGAGGGACAGAGACCCAGTACTTC
j_call: TRBJ2-5
v_call: TRBV3-1
clone_size: few
d_call: TRBD2

cdr3_aa: CASSIGQGETQYF
cdr3_nt: TGTGCCAGCAGCATCGGACAGGGCGAGACCCAGTACTTC
j_call: TRBJ2-5
v_call: TRBV7-9
clone_size: many
d_call: TRBD1

cdr3_aa: CSASTLDSNQPQHF
cdr3_nt: TGCAGTGCCAGCACCCTGGACAGCAATCAGCCCCAGCATTTT
j_call: TRBJ1-5
v_call: TRBV20-1
clone_size: -
d_call: -

cdr3_aa: CASSLSDTEAFF
cdr3_nt: TGTGCCAGCAGCTTAAGCGACACTGAAGCTTTCTTT
j_call: TRBJ1-1
v_call: TRBV7-9
clone_size: few
d_call: -

cdr3_aa: CASSLTGGQGAYEQYF
cdr3_nt: TGTGCCAGCAGCTTAACGGGGGGACAGGGGGCCTACGAGCAGTACTTC
j_call: TRBJ2-7
v_call: TRBV7-3
clone_size: -
d_call: TRBD1

cdr3_aa: CASSISWTGNYGYTF
cdr3_nt: TGTGCCAGTAGTATATCATGGACAGGGAACTATGGCTACACCTTC
j_call: TRBJ1-2
v_call: TRBV19
clone_size: many
d_call: TRBD1

cdr3_aa: CASKRQTTNSPLHF
cdr3_nt: TGTGCCAGCAAGAGACAGACCACTAATTCACCCCTCCACTTT
j_call: TRBJ1-6
v_call: TRBV12-3/TRBV12-4
clone_size: many
d_call: -

cdr3_aa: CATSSKGETKNIQHF
cdr3_nt: TGTGCCACCAGTTCTAAGGGGGAGACCAAAAACATTCAGCACTTC
j_call: TRBJ2-4
v_call: TRBV7-9
clone_size: few
d_call: -

cdr3_aa: CASSQAYRENEKLFF
cdr3_nt: TGCGCCAGCAGCCAAGCTTACAGGGAGAATGAAAAACTGTTTTTT
j_call: TRBJ1-4
v_call: TRBV4-3
clone_size: many
d_call: -

cdr3_aa: CSAREQGIRNEQFF
cdr3_nt: TGCAGTGCTAGGGAGCAGGGGATTCGGAATGAGCAGTTCTTC
j_call: TRBJ2-1
v_call: TRBV20-1
clone_size: -
d_call: -

cdr3_aa: CASSLAGDDNQPQHF
cdr3_nt: TGTGCCAGCAGCTTGGCAGGGGACGACAATCAGCCCCAGCATTTT
j_call: TRBJ1-5
v_call: TRBV5-5
clone_size: many
d_call: -

cdr3_aa: CAWSVRDGVSNSPLHF
cdr3_nt: TGTGCCTGGAGTGTACGTGACGGAGTCTCGAATTCACCCCTCCACTTT
j_call: TRBJ1-6
v_call: TRBV30
clone_size: many
d_call: -